A selection of T cell receptor beta chains follows, all from one sample in a study of T cell responses to AZD1222 COVID-19 vaccine. Sequenced by immunoSEQ multiplex PCR; TCRdb stores in-frame clones only, minus some. This table holds around 140,000 clones, about 91% found once. Here the sequenced sample was peripheral blood, taken on day 0 of AZD1222 vaccination. These TCRs come from an adult in good health. The CDR3 runs from the conserved cysteine through the conserved F or W. The D gene is left open where the match is weak. Rows give clone size only sometimes, using once, few, many, or a class for an expanded clone.

j_call clone_size d_call v_call cdr3_aa cdr3_nt
TRBJ2-1 - TRBD2 TRBV7-3 CASSLSGGVNEQFF TGTGCCAGCAGCTTATCGGGAGGGGTCAATGAGCAGTTCTTC
TRBJ2-2 once TRBD2 TRBV2 CASSEAPSGVTGELFF TGTGCCAGCAGTGAAGCGCCTAGCGGGGTCACCGGGGAGCTGTTTTTT
TRBJ1-6 - TRBD1 TRBV27 CASSPDREGSYNSPLHF TGTGCCAGCAGTCCCGACAGGGAGGGATCCTATAATTCACCCCTCCACTTT
TRBJ1-5 - TRBD1 TRBV3-1/TRBV3-2 CASSHSRPYRGNQPQHF TGTGCCAGCAGCCATTCCAGACCCTACAGGGGTAATCAGCCCCAGCATTTT
TRBJ1-6 - - TRBV30 CASTVGDISPLHF TGTGCCTCGACTGTGGGGGACATTTCACCCCTCCACTTT
TRBJ2-1 - - TRBV5-1 CASSLVRADPSYNEQFF TGCGCCAGCAGCTTGGTTCGGGCGGATCCCTCCTACAATGAGCAGTTCTTC
TRBJ1-1 - - TRBV6-5 CASSWDSRGAEAFF TGTGCCAGCAGTTGGGACTCCCGAGGCGCTGAAGCTTTCTTT
TRBJ1-6 - - TRBV19 CASALTGEISPLHF TGTGCCAGCGCACTAACGGGGGAAATCTCACCCCTCCACTTT
TRBJ2-1 - TRBD2 TRBV7-2 CASSLSSGVFEQFF TGTGCCAGCAGCTTGTCTAGCGGGGTCTTTGAGCAGTTCTTC
TRBJ1-4 - - TRBV3-1/TRBV3-2 CASSSAGPHEKLFF TGTGCCAGCAGCTCAGCCGGACCTCATGAAAAACTGTTTTTT
TRBJ1-2 - TRBD1 TRBV7-2 CASIVQGANYGYTF TGTGCCAGCATCGTACAGGGGGCCAACTATGGCTACACCTTC
TRBJ2-2 - - TRBV24-1 CATSDSTANTGELFF TGTGCCACCAGTGATTCGACAGCGAACACCGGGGAGCTGTTTTTT
TRBJ2-1 - - TRBV5-1 CASSLFAESSYNEQFF TGCGCCAGCAGCTTGTTTGCTGAATCTTCCTACAATGAGCAGTTCTTC
TRBJ2-5 - TRBD1 TRBV24-1 CATSDRGTAVRETQYF TGTGCCACCAGTGATCGTGGGACAGCCGTCCGGGAGACCCAGTACTTC
TRBJ2-1 - TRBD1 TRBV5-4 CASSLEGQGIDNEQFF TGTGCCAGCAGCTTGGAGGGACAGGGTATCGACAATGAGCAGTTCTTC
TRBJ2-3 - - TRBV10-3 CAISEDRRTDTQYF TGTGCCATCAGTGAGGACAGAAGAACAGATACGCAGTATTTT
TRBJ2-2 - - TRBV29-1 CSGMGSGNTGELFF TGCAGCGGGATGGGTAGCGGGAACACCGGGGAGCTGTTTTTT
TRBJ2-1 - TRBD2 TRBV7-3 CASSQGTSGYNEQFF TGTGCCAGCAGCCAAGGGACTAGCGGATACAATGAGCAGTTCTTC
TRBJ2-1 - TRBD2 TRBV30 CAWSLAGRGMNYNEQFF TGTGCCTGGAGTCTAGCGGGGAGAGGGATGAATTACAATGAGCAGTTCTTC
TRBJ2-7 - TRBD2 TRBV7-3 CASSSLAGGGNEQYF TGTGCCAGCAGCTCATTAGCGGGAGGGGGGAACGAGCAGTACTTC
TRBJ2-5 - - TRBV19 CASSIDRQGRETQYF TGTGCCAGTAGTATAGATAGGCAGGGGCGAGAGACCCAGTACTTC
TRBJ2-5 once - TRBV27 CASRSVGMETQYF TGTGCCAGCAGGTCTGTGGGCATGGAGACCCAGTACTTC
TRBJ1-2 - - TRBV7-2 CASSVLGASNYGYTF TGTGCCAGCAGCGTGCTGGGGGCTTCTAACTATGGCTACACCTTC
TRBJ1-3 - - TRBV11-3 CASRGRGNTIYF TGTGCCAGCAGGGGTAGAGGAAACACCATATATTTT
TRBJ2-2 - - TRBV18 CASSPSGGANTGELFF TGTGCCAGCTCACCTTCCGGGGGAGCGAACACCGGGGAGCTGTTTTTT
TRBJ1-5 - TRBD1 TRBV5-8 CASSFTGTGSNQPQHF TGTGCCAGCAGCTTTACCGGGACAGGGAGCAATCAGCCCCAGCATTTT
TRBJ1-3 - - TRBV9 CASSVEELGNTIYF TGTGCCAGCAGCGTAGAGGAGCTCGGAAACACCATATATTTT
TRBJ1-1 - - TRBV18 CATIGGRTMNTEAFF TGTGCCACCATTGGGGGACGGACTATGAACACTGAAGCTTTCTTT
TRBJ2-5 - TRBD2 TRBV28 CASSALTSGGQETQYF TGTGCCAGCAGTGCCCTGACTAGCGGGGGGCAAGAGACCCAGTACTTC
TRBJ1-6 - TRBD1 TRBV23-1 CASSQFSWDRGYQRGSPLHF TGCGCCAGCAGTCAATTCTCTTGGGACAGGGGGTATCAGCGGGGCTCACCCCTCCACTTT
TRBJ2-7 - - TRBV7-2 CASSSPTYEQYF TGTGCCAGCAGCTCCCCAACCTACGAGCAGTACTTC
TRBJ1-2 - - TRBV24-1 CATSVAGYDGYTF TGTGCCACCAGTGTTGCGGGGTACGATGGCTACACCTTC
TRBJ2-7 - - TRBV5-1 CASSLFGGANEQYF TGCGCCAGCAGCTTGTTTGGGGGGGCGAACGAGCAGTACTTC
TRBJ1-4 - - TRBV19 CASTPRVRVEKLFF TGTGCCAGTACCCCCAGGGTGAGGGTAGAAAAACTGTTTTTT
TRBJ2-3 - TRBD2 TRBV29-1 CSAGGGKSTDTQYF TGCAGCGCCGGGGGGGGAAAGAGCACAGATACGCAGTATTTT
TRBJ1-5 - - TRBV27 CASSRPSEPQHF TGTGCCAGCAGTCGCCCCAGTGAGCCCCAGCATTTT
TRBJ2-7 - TRBD1 TRBV6-2/TRBV6-3 CASSSPGGPEQYF TGTGCCAGCAGTTCCCCAGGGGGCCCCGAGCAGTACTTC
TRBJ2-2 - TRBD1 TRBV23-1 CASRDRGSGELFF TGCGCCAGCAGGGACAGGGGTTCCGGGGAGCTGTTTTTT
TRBJ1-5 - - TRBV28 CASSIPGLRTDQPQHF TGTGCCAGCAGTATACCGGGACTTAGAACAGATCAGCCCCAGCATTTT
TRBJ1-1 - - TRBV12-3/TRBV12-4 CASTANTEAFF TGTGCCAGCACCGCGAACACTGAAGCTTTCTTT
TRBJ1-5 once - TRBV6-2/TRBV6-3 CASSYSKGHLTGNDQPQHF TGTGCCAGCAGTTACTCGAAGGGACACCTCACGGGAAATGATCAGCCCCAGCATTTT
TRBJ2-7 - - TRBV21-1 CASSENYEQYF TGTGCCAGCAGCGAGAATTACGAGCAGTACTTC
TRBJ1-1 - - TRBV9 CASSVEPRQEAFF TGTGCCAGCAGCGTAGAGCCAAGACAGGAAGCTTTCTTT
TRBJ2-1 - TRBD1 TRBV18 CASSLGQGPYNEQFF TGTGCCAGCTCACTGGGACAGGGCCCGTACAATGAGCAGTTCTTC
TRBJ1-4 - - TRBV6-5 CASSYSTGGEKLFF TGTGCCAGCAGTTACTCGACCGGAGGTGAAAAACTGTTTTTT
TRBJ2-7 - - TRBV6-5 CASKRRSRLVGEQYF TGTGCCAGCAAAAGACGGTCCCGTCTGGTGGGCGAGCAGTACTTC
TRBJ2-3 - TRBD2 TRBV9 CASSVAGIAGGPPDTQYF TGTGCCAGCAGCGTAGCTGGGATAGCGGGAGGGCCCCCCGATACGCAGTATTTT
TRBJ2-3 - - TRBV7-9 CASSFISGTTDTQYF TGTGCCAGCAGCTTTATTAGCGGAACCACAGATACGCAGTATTTT
TRBJ1-2 once - TRBV6-5 CASRVVSYTF TGTGCCAGCAGAGTTGTCTCTTACACCTTC
TRBJ1-5 once - TRBV7-9 CASSRNPQGQPQHF TGTGCCAGCAGCCGCAACCCACAGGGTCAGCCCCAGCATTTT
TRBJ1-5 - - TRBV19 CASSIDLGQPQHF TGTGCCAGTAGTATAGATTTAGGCCAGCCCCAGCATTTT
TRBJ2-1 - TRBD2 TRBV5-4 CASSPIREGNNEQFF TGTGCCAGCAGCCCTATCCGGGAGGGAAACAATGAGCAGTTCTTC
TRBJ2-1 once - TRBV9 CASSVLNEQFF TGTGCCAGCAGCGTCCTCAATGAGCAGTTCTTC
TRBJ2-1 once TRBD2 TRBV4-3 CASSLYPGTSNEQFF TGCGCCAGCAGCCTTTATCCCGGGACTAGCAATGAGCAGTTCTTC
TRBJ2-2 - - TRBV12-3/TRBV12-4 CAILTKRTGELFF TGTGCCATCCTGACAAAGAGAACCGGGGAGCTGTTTTTT